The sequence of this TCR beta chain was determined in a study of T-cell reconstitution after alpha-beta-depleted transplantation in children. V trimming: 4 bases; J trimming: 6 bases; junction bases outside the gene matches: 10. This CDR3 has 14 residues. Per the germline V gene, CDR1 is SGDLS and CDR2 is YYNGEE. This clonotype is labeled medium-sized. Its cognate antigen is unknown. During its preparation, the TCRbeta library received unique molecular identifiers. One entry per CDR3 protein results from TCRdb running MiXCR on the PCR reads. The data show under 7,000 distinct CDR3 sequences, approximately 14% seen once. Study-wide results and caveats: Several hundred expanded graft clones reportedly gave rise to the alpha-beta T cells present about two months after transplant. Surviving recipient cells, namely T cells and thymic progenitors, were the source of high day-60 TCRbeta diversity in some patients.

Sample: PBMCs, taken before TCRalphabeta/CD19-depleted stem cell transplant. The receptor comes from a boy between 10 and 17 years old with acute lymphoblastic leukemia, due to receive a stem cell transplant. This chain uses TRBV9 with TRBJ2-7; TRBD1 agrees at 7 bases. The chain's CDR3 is CASSYDRAISEQYF. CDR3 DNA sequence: TGTGCCAGCAGCTATGACAGGGCGATTAGCGAGCAGTACTTC.